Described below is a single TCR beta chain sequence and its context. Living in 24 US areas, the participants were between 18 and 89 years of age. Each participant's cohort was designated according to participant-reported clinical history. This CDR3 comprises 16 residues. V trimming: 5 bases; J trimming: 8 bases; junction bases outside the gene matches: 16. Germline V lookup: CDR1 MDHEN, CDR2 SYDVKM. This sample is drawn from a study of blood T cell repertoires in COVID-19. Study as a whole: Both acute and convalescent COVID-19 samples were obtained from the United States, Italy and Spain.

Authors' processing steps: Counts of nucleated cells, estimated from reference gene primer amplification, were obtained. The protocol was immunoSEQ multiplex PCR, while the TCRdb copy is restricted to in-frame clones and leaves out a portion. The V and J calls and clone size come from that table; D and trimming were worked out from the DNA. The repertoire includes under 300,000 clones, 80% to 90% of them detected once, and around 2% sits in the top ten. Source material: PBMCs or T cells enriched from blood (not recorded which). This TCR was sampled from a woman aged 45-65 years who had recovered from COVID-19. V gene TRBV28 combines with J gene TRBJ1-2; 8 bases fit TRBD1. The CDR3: CASSTPERTGLGGYTF. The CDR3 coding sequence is TGTGCCAGCAGTACCCCGGAGAGGACAGGGCTAGGAGGCTACACCTTC.